Shown below are 32 T cell receptor beta chains from a single sample sequenced in a study of blood T cell repertoires in COVID-19. This table comes from immunoSEQ multiplex PCR, and its TCRdb copy is limited to in-frame clones, with some not included. The table lists over 150,000 clones, under 85% of them singletons, with approximately 3% in the top ten. Sequencing input: peripheral blood. Receptors were obtained from a man aged 65-85 years with acute or convalescent COVID-19.

The chain has TRBV10-3 and TRBJ2-2; 14 bases agree with TRBD2. In germline, CDR1 is ENHRY, CDR2 SYGVKD. This CDR3 contains 17 residues. Trimming cost V 8 bases and J 0 bases; bases outside gene matches: 5. The CDR3 spells CAIGGTSGSANTGELFF. The CDR3 bases are TGTGCCATCGGGGGGACTAGCGGGAGCGCGAACACCGGGGAGCTGTTTTTT.

This clone came up a few times. The rearrangement joins TRBV6-1 to TRBJ2-6, with TRBD1 matching 8 bases. The CDR3 runs to 17 residues. V lost 2 bases and J lost 2; bases outside the gene matches: 5. Germline values: CDR1 MNHNS, CDR2 SASEGT. CDR3 sequence (DNA): TGTGCCAGCAGTGAAAGGACAGGGTTGGCTGGGGCCAACGTCCTGACTTTC. Amino acids: CASSERTGLAGANVLTF.

This clone was found many times. The genes are TRBV12-3 or TRBV12-4 and TRBJ2-1; maybe TRBD2 (6 bases). Trimming shortened V by 5 bases and J by 9 bases, and 14 bases separated the two germline ends. This CDR3 contains 13 residues. As DNA, the CDR3 is TGTGCCAGCAGTATGGTGACTAGGGGTGAGCAGTTCTTC. Translation gives CASSMVTRGEQFF.

The V call is TRBV28, the J call TRBJ1-1; D gene unclear. CDR1 MDHEN and CDR2 SYDVKM come from the germline V gene. Trimming left V 10 bases short and J 4 bases short, with 13 bases between. There are 12 residues in the CDR3. CDR3 DNA sequence: TGTGCCACTCTCCCCCCGAGCACTGAAGCTTTCTTT. Its translation is CATLPPSTEAFF.

This chain links TRBV11-3 with TRBJ2-7, with 9 bases lining up with TRBD1. Germline CDR1 SGHNT, CDR2 YENEEA. The CDR3 is 15 amino acids. V gave up 4 bases and J gave up 2 bases; unmatched junction bases: 6. The CDR3 sequence is CASSSPGQGTYEQYF. For the CDR3, the DNA is TGTGCCAGCAGCTCACCGGGACAGGGTACCTACGAGCAGTACTTC. Drawing the rest from reference TRBV11-3 and TRBJ2-7, the complete variable domain is EAGVVQSPRYKIIEKKQPVAFWCNPISGHNTLYWYLQNLGQGPELLIRYENEEAVDDSQLPKDRFSAERLKGVDSTLKIQPAELGDSAVYLCASSSPGQGTYEQYFGPGTRLTVT.

This sequence joins TRBV11-2 and TRBJ2-3; perhaps TRBD1 as D (5 bases). V shed 5 bases and J shed 0 bases, with 12 bases lying between them. This CDR3 spans 15 amino acids. Germline assignment: CDR1 SGHAT and CDR2 FQNNGV. Written as DNA, the CDR3 is TGTGCCAGCAGCAATGACAGAACTAGCACAGATACGCAGTATTTT. Translation gives CASSNDRTSTDTQYF.

The chain carries TRBV2 and TRBJ1-5, with 10 bases identical to TRBD1. The CDR3 consists of 16 residues. Germline loops: CDR1 SNHLY, CDR2 FYNNEI. V trimming: 8 bases; J trimming: 0 bases; junction bases outside the gene matches: 7. DNA of the CDR3: TGTGCCAGCCGGGACAGGGGATTGGATAGCAATCAGCCCCAGCATTTT. This sequence encodes CASRDRGLDSNQPQHF. Variable domain in full (rest from reference TRBV2 and TRBJ1-5): EPEVTQTPSHQVTQMGQEVILRCVPISNHLYFYWYRQILGQKVEFLVSFYNNEISEKSEIFDDQFSVERPDGSNFTLKIRSTKLEDSAMYFCASRDRGLDSNQPQHFGDGTRLSIL.

The chain employs TRBV7-2 and TRBJ2-3; weak D call: TRBD2 (6 bases). V gave up 5 bases and J gave up 1 base, with 16 bases separating them. This CDR3 comprises 16 residues. Per germline, CDR1 SGHTA and CDR2 FQGNSA. The CDR3 loop is CASSERRRGRTDTQYF. CDR3 bases: TGTGCCAGCAGCGAACGAAGGCGGGGTCGCACAGATACGCAGTATTTT.

The V and J genes are TRBV24-1 and TRBJ2-5; 11 bases line up with TRBD2. The germline CDR1 and CDR2 sequences are KGHDR and SFDVKD. V lost 4 bases, J lost 2 bases, and 14 bases stayed unmatched. This CDR3 has 19 residues. This chain's CDR3 is CATSDSETSGVPSQETQYF. CDR3 sequence (DNA): TGTGCCACCAGTGACTCGGAGACTAGCGGGGTCCCCTCTCAAGAGACCCAGTACTTC.

The DNA for the CDR3 is TGTGCCAGCAGCTCCCGAGGGGAGACCCAGTACTTC. Protein: CASSSRGETQYF. The J gene is TRBJ2-5, the V gene TRBV7-2; tentatively, D is TRBD2 (5 bases). Germline CDR1 SGHTA, CDR2 FQGNSA. Trimming stripped 4 bases from V and 5 bases from J, with 8 bases between. The CDR3 is 12 residues long.

The V and J genes are TRBV10-3 and TRBJ1-5; D might be TRBD1 (6 bases). CDR3 length equals 14 residues. The V and J ends lost 2 bases and 5 bases respectively, with 10 bases between them. Germline V lookup: CDR1 ENHRY, CDR2 SYGVKD. The CDR3 protein is CAISEGQSDQPQHF. The CDR3, as DNA: TGTGCCATCAGTGAGGGACAGAGCGATCAGCCCCAGCATTTT.

The sample holds a few counts of this clone. The chain recombines TRBV2 with TRBJ2-7, with 13 positions matching TRBD2. J was trimmed by 7 bases and V by 10 bases; bases with no gene match: 16. Germline CDR1 and CDR2: SNHLY and FYNNEI. This CDR3 is 16 amino acids long. The CDR3 here is CATLKGLAGLRIEQYF. DNA for the CDR3: TGTGCCACCTTGAAGGGACTAGCGGGGTTAAGGATTGAGCAGTACTTC.

The chain is built from TRBV19 and TRBJ2-3, with 11 bases aligning to TRBD2. Germline CDR1 is LNHDA and CDR2 is SQIVND (reference sequence). The V segment lost 9 bases and the J segment 3 bases; nucleotides outside the gene matches: 8. This CDR3 has 15 residues. The CDR3 is CASAVLAGETDTQYF. The CDR3 DNA sequence: TGTGCCAGCGCCGTACTAGCGGGAGAAACAGATACGCAGTATTTT.

This chain uses TRBV4-2 with TRBJ1-3, with 7 bases identical to TRBD1. Germline values: CDR1 LGHNA, CDR2 YNFKEQ. V lost 4 bases, J lost 0 bases, and 3 bases stayed unmatched. The length of the CDR3 is 15 residues. The chain's CDR3 is CASSLGDSSGNTIYF. The CDR3 nucleotides are TGTGCCAGCAGCCTAGGGGACAGCTCTGGAAACACCATATATTTT.

V usage is TRBV10-2 and J usage is TRBJ1-4; D uncertain. The CDR3 consists of 12 residues. Germline V lookup: CDR1 WSHSY, CDR2 SAAADI. Trimming removed 3 bases from V and 8 bases from J, with 7 bases in between. The CDR3 nucleotides are TGCGCCAGCAGTGACGGTCAAGAAAAACTGTTTTTT. It is translated as CASSDGQEKLFF.

The genes are TRBV2 and TRBJ2-7; a possible D gene is TRBD2 (6 bases). The CDR3 length is 13 residues. The germline CDR1 and CDR2 sequences are SNHLY and FYNNEI. The germline V and J ends were trimmed by 9 bases and 4 bases, with 16 bases remaining between them. CDR3 in amino acids: CARGGTDPYEQYF. DNA of the CDR3: TGTGCCAGAGGAGGGACGGATCCATACGAGCAGTACTTC.

The rearrangement links TRBV12-5 to TRBJ1-4; no clear D gene. The CDR3 consists of 12 residues. The V gene lost 11 bases and the J gene lost 0 bases, with 7 bases spanning the gap. CDR1 is LGHNT, CDR2 FRNRAP, per germline. The CDR3 region has the DNA TGTGCTCGAGATGCAACTAATGAAAAACTGTTTTTT. Translated, it gives CARDATNEKLFF.

The V gene is TRBV28, the J gene TRBJ1-4; 7 bases fit TRBD1. Trimming at V came to 5 bases and at J to 10 bases, leaving 7 bases not matched to a gene. The CDR3 contains 13 residues. The V gene's germline CDR1 is MDHEN and CDR2 SYDVKM. The CDR3 here is CASSTPGTAKLFF. The DNA of the CDR3 is TGTGCCAGCAGTACACCCGGGACAGCAAAACTGTTTTTT.

The V and J genes are TRBV2 and TRBJ2-5; D is unresolved. Germline assignment: CDR1 SNHLY and CDR2 FYNNEI. Trimming took off 3 bases at V and 1 base at J, with 9 bases between the two ends. This CDR3 contains 14 residues. CDR3 sequence: CASSDTQFQETQYF. The CDR3 coding sequence is TGTGCCAGCAGTGATACACAGTTCCAAGAGACCCAGTACTTC.

There are a few counts of this clone. The genes are TRBV5-1 and TRBJ2-7, with TRBD2 as a possible D gene (6 bases). Germline assignment: CDR1 SGHRS and CDR2 YFSETQ. Trimming cost V 3 bases and J 0 bases, with 10 bases left between them. The CDR3 has 14 amino acids. CDR3 loop: CASSSGDPSYEQYF. The CDR3 DNA sequence: TGCGCCAGCAGCTCGGGGGATCCCTCCTACGAGCAGTACTTC.

This clone appeared a few times. The CDR3, as DNA: TGTGCCAGCAGTCTAGGGACTAGCGTCCATCGGCAGTACTTC. Translation: CASSLGTSVHRQYF. This chain uses TRBV28 with TRBJ2-7; 10 nucleotides match TRBD2. This CDR3 has 14 amino acids. Losses at the gene ends were 5 bases for V and 9 bases for J; bases not matched to a gene: 10. The germline V gene has CDR1 MDHEN and CDR2 SYDVKM.

The gene calls are TRBV12-5 and TRBJ2-7, with D uncertain. The CDR3 has 11 residues. Germline-derived CDR1 and CDR2 are LGHNT and FRNRAP. The V end lost 6 bases, the J end lost 4 bases, and 7 bases lay between the germline ends. Written as DNA, the CDR3 is TGTGCTAGTGGGAGAGAGTACGAGCAGTACTTC. Translated, it gives CASGREYEQYF.

The chain carries TRBV4-1 and TRBJ1-2; possible D gene TRBD1, 5 bases. Trimming took 3 bases from V and 3 from J, leaving 11 bases between them. CDR1 and CDR2 (germline): MGHRA, YSYEKL. CDR3 length equals 14 residues. The CDR3 reads CASSQGTIYYGYTF. DNA of the CDR3: TGCGCCAGCAGCCAGGGGACTATCTACTATGGCTACACCTTC.

This clone was seen more than once but under ten times. The chain carries TRBV6-6 and TRBJ2-3; 10 bases are a match to TRBD1. The ends lost 5 bases at V and 2 bases at J; junction bases unmatched: 13. This CDR3 spans 18 amino acids. The germline V gene has CDR1 MNHNY and CDR2 SVGAGI (reference sequence). The CDR3 region has the DNA TGTGCCAGCAGTCCGGGACAGGGGCCTAGCGGGTTCACAGATACGCAGTATTTT. This codes for CASSPGQGPSGFTDTQYF.

The rearrangement uses TRBV9 and TRBJ2-3; maybe TRBD2 (5 bases). CDR3 size: 15 residues. Trimming removed 0 bases from V and 8 bases from J, with 16 bases in between. Germline CDR1 and CDR2: SGDLS and YYNGEE. The CDR3 loop reads CASSVVEGGRGTQYF. CDR3 DNA: TGTGCCAGCAGCGTAGTAGAAGGAGGCCGTGGTACGCAGTATTTT.

This chain joins TRBV7-2 and TRBJ1-2, with a possible D match to TRBD1 (5 bases). The germline CDR1 and CDR2 sequences are SGHTA and FQGNSA. Trimming took off 4 bases at V and 4 bases at J, with 13 bases between the two ends. This CDR3 region has 14 residues. CDR3 residues: CASSSNQGGYGYTF. In nucleotides, the CDR3 is TGTGCCAGCAGCTCAAACCAGGGTGGCTATGGCTACACCTTC. The full variable domain, in which reference TRBV7-2 and TRBJ1-2 provide the parts outside the CDR3, is GAGVSQSPSNKVTEKGKDVELRCDPISGHTALYWYRQSLGQGLEFLIYFQGNSAPDKSGLPSDRFSAERTGGSVSTLTIQRTQQEDSAVYLCASSSNQGGYGYTFGSGTRLTVV.

This clone was recorded a few times. The chain combines TRBV2 with TRBJ2-5; D may be TRBD2 (6 bases). This CDR3 contains 14 residues. Germline-derived CDR1 and CDR2 are SNHLY and FYNNEI. The V and J ends lost 8 bases and 2 bases respectively, with 15 bases between them. The CDR3 DNA follows: TGTGCCAGCGGTGCCGCACGGGGGCAAGAGACCCAGTACTTC. It translates to CASGAARGQETQYF.

CDR3 nucleotides: TGTGCCAGCAGCCTGCCGGGAGAGCGGGACTATGGCTACACCTTC. This encodes CASSLPGERDYGYTF. The chain carries TRBV5-4 and TRBJ1-2; D uncertain. Germline CDR1 reads SGHNT; CDR2 reads YYREEE (reference sequence). The CDR3 spans 15 residues. Trimming removed 4 bases at V and 3 bases at J, with 16 bases between.

The rearrangement joins TRBV7-3 to TRBJ1-1, with D unresolved. This CDR3 spans 13 amino acids. CDR1 and CDR2 from the germline V gene are SGHTA and FQGTGA. With 4 bases removed from V and 2 bases from J, the gap between germline ends came to 8 bases. CDR3 in amino acids: CASSSAVNTEAFF. In nucleotides, the CDR3 is TGTGCCAGCAGCTCCGCGGTAAACACTGAAGCTTTCTTT.

V gene TRBV5-4 combines with J gene TRBJ2-3; a weak D match, TRBD1 (7 bases). The V gene's germline CDR1 is SGHNT and CDR2 YYREEE (reference sequence). The CDR3 sequence is 18 residues long. Trimming shortened V by 6 bases and J by 0 bases, and 23 bases separated the two germline ends. The CDR3 loop is CASTYSRGVAVSTDTQYF. CDR3 sequence (DNA): TGTGCCAGCACCTATTCCAGGGGGGTAGCGGTTAGCACAGATACGCAGTATTTT. The full variable domain, rest sourced from reference TRBV5-4 and TRBJ2-3, is ETGVTQSPTHLIKTRGQQVTLRCSSQSGHNTVSWYQQALGQGPQFIFQYYREEENGRGNFPPRFSGLQFPNYSSELNVNALELDDSALYLCASTYSRGVAVSTDTQYFGPGTRLTVL.

The chain uses TRBV7-6 and TRBJ2-3; D may be TRBD2 (7 bases). This CDR3 has 15 residues. V lost 2 bases, J lost 8 bases, and 17 bases lay in between. From germline, CDR1 is SGHVS and CDR2 FNYEAQ. The CDR3 spells CASSLTNNREGTQYF. The CDR3 bases are TGTGCCAGCAGCTTAACCAATAACAGGGAGGGTACGCAGTATTTT.

The chain links TRBV6-5 to TRBJ1-2, with 8 nucleotides matching TRBD1. The CDR3 is 12 amino acids. CDR1 is MNHEY and CDR2 is SVGAGI in the germline V gene. V lost 6 bases and J lost 8; bases outside the gene matches: 5. CDR3 sequence reads: CASSKDRDGYTF. In nucleotides, the CDR3 is TGTGCCAGCAGCAAGGACAGGGACGGCTACACCTTC.